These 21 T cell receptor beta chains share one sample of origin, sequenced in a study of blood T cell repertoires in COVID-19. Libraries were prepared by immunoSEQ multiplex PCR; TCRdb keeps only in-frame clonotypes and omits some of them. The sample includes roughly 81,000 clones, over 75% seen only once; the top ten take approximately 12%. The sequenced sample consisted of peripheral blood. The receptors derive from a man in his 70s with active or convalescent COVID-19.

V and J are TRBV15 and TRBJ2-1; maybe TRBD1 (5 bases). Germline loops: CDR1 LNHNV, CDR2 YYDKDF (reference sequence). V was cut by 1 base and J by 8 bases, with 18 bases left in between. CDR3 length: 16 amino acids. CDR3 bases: TGTGCCACCAGCAGAGCGGACAAAGGCACAACCGATGAGCAGTTCTTC. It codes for CATSRADKGTTDEQFF.

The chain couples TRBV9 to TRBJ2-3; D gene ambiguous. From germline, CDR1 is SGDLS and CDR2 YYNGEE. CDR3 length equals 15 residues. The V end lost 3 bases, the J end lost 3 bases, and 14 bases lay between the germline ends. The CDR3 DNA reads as TGTGCCAGCAGCGCCACCCCGACAAGGACAGATACGCAGTATTTT. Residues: CASSATPTRTDTQYF.

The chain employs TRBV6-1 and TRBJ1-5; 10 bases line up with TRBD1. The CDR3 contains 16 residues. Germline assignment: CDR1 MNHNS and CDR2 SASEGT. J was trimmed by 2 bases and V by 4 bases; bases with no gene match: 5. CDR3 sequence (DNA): TGTGCCAGCAGTGCCTGGGACAGGGGACGCAATCAGCCCCAGCATTTT. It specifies CASSAWDRGRNQPQHF.

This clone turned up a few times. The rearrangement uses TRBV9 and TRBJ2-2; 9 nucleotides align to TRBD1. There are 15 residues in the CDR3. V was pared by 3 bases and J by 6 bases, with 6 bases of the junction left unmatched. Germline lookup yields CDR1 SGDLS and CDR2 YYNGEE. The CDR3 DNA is TGTGCCAGCAGCGGGTGGGACAGGGCTCCCGGGGAGCTGTTTTTT. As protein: CASSGWDRAPGELFF. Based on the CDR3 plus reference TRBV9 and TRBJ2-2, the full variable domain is DSGVTQTPKHLITATGQRVTLRCSPRSGDLSVYWYQQSLDQGLQFLIQYYNGEERAKGNILERFSAQQFPDLHSELNLSSLELGDSALYFCASSGWDRAPGELFFGEGSRLTVL.

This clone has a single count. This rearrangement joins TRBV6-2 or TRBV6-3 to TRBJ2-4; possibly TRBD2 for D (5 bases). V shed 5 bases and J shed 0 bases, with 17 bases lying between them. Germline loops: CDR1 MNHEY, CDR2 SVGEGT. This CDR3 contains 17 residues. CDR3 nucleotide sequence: TGTGCCAGCAGTGAGAGGACTCTCCCTCTAGCCAAAAACATTCAGTACTTC. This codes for CASSERTLPLAKNIQYF.

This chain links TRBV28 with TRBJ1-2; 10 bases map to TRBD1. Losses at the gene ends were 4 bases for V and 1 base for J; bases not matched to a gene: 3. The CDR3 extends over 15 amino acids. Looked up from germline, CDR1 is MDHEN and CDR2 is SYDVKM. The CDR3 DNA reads TGTGCCAGCAGTTCCCGGACAGGGGGTAACTATGGCTACACCTTC. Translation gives CASSSRTGGNYGYTF.

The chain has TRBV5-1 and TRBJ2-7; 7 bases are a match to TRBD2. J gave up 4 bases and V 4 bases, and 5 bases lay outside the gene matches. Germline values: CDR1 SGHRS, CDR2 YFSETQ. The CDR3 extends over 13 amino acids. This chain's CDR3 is CASSPGGGYEQYF. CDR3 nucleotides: TGCGCCAGCAGCCCCGGCGGGGGTTACGAGCAGTACTTC.

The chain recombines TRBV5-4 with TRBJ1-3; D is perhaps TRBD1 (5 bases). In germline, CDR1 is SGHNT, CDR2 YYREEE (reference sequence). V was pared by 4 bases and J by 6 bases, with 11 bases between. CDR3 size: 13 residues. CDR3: CASSPGGENTIYF. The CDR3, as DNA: TGTGCCAGCAGCCCGGGAGGGGAAAACACCATATATTTT.

CDR3 sequence reads: CASSQDLGRGQYF. Written as DNA, the CDR3 is TGTGCCAGCAGCCAAGATCTCGGCCGAGGGCAGTACTTC. The genes are TRBV14 and TRBJ2-7; D is ambiguous. V was shortened by 0 bases and J by 9 bases, with 12 bases between the two germline ends. The CDR3 has 13 residues. The germline V gene encodes CDR1 SGHDN and CDR2 FVKESK.

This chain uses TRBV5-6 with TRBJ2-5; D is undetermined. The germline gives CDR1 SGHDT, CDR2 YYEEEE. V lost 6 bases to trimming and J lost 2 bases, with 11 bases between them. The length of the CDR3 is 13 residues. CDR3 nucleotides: TGTGCCAGCACAATACTACCTCAAGAGACCCAGTACTTC. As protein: CASTILPQETQYF.

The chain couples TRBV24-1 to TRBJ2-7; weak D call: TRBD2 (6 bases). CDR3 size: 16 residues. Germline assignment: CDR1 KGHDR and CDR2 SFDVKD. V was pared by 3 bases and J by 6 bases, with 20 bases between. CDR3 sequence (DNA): TGTGCCACCAGTGATCCATACCGGGACTCAGAGGCCGAGCAGTACTTC. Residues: CATSDPYRDSEAEQYF.

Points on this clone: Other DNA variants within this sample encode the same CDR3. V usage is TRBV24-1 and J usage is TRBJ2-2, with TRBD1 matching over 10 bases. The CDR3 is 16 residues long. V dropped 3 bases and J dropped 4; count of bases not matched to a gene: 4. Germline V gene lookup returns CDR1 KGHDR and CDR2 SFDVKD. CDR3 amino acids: CATSDPGQGSTGELFF. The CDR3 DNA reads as TGTGCCACCAGTGATCCGGGACAGGGGAGCACCGGGGAGCTGTTTTTT.

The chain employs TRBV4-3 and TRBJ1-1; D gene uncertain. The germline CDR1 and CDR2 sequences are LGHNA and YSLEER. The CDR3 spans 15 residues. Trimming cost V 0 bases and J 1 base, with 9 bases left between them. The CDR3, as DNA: TGCGCCAGCAGCCAAGATGGGCACAGGAACACTGAAGCTTTCTTT. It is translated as CASSQDGHRNTEAFF.

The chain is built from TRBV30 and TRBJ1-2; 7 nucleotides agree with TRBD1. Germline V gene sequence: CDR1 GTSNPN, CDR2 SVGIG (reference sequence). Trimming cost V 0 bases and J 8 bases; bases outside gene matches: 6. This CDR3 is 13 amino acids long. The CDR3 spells CAWSVTGYGGYTF. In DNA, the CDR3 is TGTGCCTGGAGTGTGACAGGGTATGGAGGCTACACCTTC. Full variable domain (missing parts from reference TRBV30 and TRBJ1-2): SQTIHQWPATLVQPVGSPLSLECTVEGTSNPNLYWYRQAAGRGLQLLFYSVGIGQISSEVPQNLSASRPQDRQFILSSKKLLLSDSGFYLCAWSVTGYGGYTFGSGTRLTVV.

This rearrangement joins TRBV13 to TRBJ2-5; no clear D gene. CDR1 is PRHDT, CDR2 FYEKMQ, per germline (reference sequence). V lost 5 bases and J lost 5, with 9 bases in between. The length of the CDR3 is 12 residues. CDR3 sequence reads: CASSLRLETQYF. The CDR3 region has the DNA TGTGCCAGCAGCCTCCGTTTGGAGACCCAGTACTTC.

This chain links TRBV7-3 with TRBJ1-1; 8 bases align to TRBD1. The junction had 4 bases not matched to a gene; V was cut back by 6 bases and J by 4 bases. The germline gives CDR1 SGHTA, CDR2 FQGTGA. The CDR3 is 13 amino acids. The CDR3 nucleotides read TGTGCCAGCAGGAAAACAGGGGGCACTGAAGCTTTCTTT. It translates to CASRKTGGTEAFF.

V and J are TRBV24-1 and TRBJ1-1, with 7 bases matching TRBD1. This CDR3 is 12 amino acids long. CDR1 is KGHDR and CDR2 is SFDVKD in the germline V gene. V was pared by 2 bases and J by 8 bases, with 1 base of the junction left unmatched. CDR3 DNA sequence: TGTGCCACCAGTGATTCGGACAGGGAAGCTTTCTTT. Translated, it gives CATSDSDREAFF.

DNA of the CDR3: TGTGCCAGCTCACCGGCGGCTATCCGCACTGAAGCTTTCTTT. This sequence encodes CASSPAAIRTEAFF. The V call is TRBV18, the J call TRBJ1-1; D ambiguous. There are 14 residues in the CDR3. Germline values: CDR1 KGHSH, CDR2 LQKENI. V shed 3 bases and J shed 4 bases, with 12 bases lying between them.

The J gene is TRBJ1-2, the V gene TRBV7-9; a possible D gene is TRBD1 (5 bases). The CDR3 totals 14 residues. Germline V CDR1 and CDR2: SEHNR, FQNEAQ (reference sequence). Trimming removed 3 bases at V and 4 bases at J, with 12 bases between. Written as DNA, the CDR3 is TGTGCCAGCAGCTTCGTCCCGGGGGTCTATGGCTACACCTTC. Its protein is CASSFVPGVYGYTF.

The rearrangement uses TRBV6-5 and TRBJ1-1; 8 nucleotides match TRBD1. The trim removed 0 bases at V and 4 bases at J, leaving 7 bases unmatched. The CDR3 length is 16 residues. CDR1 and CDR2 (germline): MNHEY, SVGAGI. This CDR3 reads CASSYSAGGASTEAFF. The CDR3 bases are TGTGCCAGCAGTTACTCGGCAGGGGGCGCGAGCACTGAAGCTTTCTTT.

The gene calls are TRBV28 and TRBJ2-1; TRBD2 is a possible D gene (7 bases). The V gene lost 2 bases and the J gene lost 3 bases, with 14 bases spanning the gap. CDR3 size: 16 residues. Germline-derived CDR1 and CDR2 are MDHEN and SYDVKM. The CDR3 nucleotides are TGTGCCAGCAGTTTAGGGTCGGGGGGCGACTACAATGAGCAGTTCTTC. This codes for CASSLGSGGDYNEQFF. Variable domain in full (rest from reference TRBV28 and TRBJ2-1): DVKVTQSSRYLVKRTGEKVFLECVQDMDHENMFWYRQDPGLGLRLIYFSYDVKMKEKGDIPEGYSVSREKKERFSLILESASTNQTSMYLCASSLGSGGDYNEQFFGPGTRLTVL.